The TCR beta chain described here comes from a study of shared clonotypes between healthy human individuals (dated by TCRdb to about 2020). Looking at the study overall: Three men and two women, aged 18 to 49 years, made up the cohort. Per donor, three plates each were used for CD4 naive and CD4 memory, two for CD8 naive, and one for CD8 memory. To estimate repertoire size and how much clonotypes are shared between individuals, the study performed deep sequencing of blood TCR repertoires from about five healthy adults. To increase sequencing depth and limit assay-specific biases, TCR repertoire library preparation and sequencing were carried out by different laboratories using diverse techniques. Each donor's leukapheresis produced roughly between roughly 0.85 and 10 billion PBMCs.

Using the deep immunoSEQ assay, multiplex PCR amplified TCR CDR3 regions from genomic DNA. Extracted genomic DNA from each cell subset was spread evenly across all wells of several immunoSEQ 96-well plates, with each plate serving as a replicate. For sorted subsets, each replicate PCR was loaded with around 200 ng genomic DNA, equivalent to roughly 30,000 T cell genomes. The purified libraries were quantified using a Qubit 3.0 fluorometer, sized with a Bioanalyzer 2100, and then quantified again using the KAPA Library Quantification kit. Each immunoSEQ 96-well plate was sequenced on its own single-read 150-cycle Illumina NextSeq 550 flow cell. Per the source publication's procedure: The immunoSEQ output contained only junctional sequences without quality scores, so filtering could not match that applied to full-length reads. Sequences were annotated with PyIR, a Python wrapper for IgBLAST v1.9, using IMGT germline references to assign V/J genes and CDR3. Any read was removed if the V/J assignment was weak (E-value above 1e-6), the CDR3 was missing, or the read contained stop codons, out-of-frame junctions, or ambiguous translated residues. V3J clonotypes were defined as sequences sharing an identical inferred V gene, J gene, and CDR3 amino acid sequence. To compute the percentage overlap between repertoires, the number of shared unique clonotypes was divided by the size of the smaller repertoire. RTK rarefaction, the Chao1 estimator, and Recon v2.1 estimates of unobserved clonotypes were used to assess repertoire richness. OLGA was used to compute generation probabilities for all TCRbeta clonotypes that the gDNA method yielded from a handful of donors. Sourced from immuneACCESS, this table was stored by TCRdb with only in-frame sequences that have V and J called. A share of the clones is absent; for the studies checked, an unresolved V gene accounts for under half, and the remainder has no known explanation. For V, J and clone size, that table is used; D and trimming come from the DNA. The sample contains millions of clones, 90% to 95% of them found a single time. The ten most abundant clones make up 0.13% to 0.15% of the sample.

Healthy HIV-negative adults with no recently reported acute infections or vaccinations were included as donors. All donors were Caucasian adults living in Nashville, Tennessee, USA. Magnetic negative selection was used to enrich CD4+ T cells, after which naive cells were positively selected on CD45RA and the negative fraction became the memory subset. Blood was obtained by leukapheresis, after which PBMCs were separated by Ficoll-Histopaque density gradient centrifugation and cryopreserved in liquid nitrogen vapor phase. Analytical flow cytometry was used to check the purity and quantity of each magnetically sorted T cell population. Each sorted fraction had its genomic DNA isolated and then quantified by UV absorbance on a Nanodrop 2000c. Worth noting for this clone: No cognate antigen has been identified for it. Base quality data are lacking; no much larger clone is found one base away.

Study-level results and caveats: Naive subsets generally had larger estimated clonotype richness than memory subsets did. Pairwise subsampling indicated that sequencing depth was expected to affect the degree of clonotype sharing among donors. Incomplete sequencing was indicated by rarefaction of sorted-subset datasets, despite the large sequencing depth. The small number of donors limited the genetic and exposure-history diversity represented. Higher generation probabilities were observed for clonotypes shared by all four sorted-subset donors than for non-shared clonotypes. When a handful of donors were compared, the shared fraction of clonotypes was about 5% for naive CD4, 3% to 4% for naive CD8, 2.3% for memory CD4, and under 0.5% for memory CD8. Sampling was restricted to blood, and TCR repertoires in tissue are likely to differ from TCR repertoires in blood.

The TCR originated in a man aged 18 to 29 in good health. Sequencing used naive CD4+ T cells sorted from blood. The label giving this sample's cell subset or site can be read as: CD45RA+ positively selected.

The encoded CDR3 is CAGLGDEKLFF. The DNA sequence follows: TGTGCCGGTTTAGGGGATGAAAAACTGTTTTTT. The rearrangement joined TRBV6-1 to TRBJ1-4; a tentative D call is TRBD1 (5 bases match). V is cut by 11 bases and J by 6 bases, and the space between the germline ends is 10 bases. The germline V gene encodes CDR1 MNHNS and CDR2 SASEGT. The CDR3, from cysteine to phenylalanine, totals 11 residues. The CDR3 DNA has 33 bases and is translated from base 1.